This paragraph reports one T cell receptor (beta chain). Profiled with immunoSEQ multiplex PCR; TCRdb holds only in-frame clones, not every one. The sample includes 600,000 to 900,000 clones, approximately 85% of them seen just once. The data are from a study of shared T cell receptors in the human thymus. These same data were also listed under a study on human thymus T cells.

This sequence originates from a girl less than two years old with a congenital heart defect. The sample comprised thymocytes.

The CDR3: CASSLEGQLHQPQHF. The CDR3 nucleotides read TGTGCCAGCAGCTTGGAGGGACAGCTGCATCAGCCCCAGCATTTT. V gene TRBV5-8 combines with J gene TRBJ1-5, with TRBD1 matching 7 bases. Germline V CDR1 and CDR2: SGHTS, YDEGEE. The junction had 5 bases not matched to a gene; V was cut back by 0 bases and J by 5 bases. The CDR3 loop spans 15 amino acids.